This T cell receptor beta chain was documented in a study of OX40 agonist ivuxolimab in advanced cancers. At the level of the study: Age averaged around 58 years (range roughly 20 to 90), and 70% to 85% were male. Study outcomes and limitations: Certain nonresponders likewise exhibited a low normalized T-cell clonal expansion. On average, CD8+ T cells had more expanded clones than CD4+.

A remark on this clone: Its antigen remains unidentified.

CDR3 length: 16 amino acids. V gave up 3 bases and J gave up 2 bases; unmatched junction bases: 8. CDR1 and CDR2 from the germline V gene are MNHNS and SASEGT. The table came from immunoSEQ multiplex PCR; TCRdb's copy has only in-frame clones and leaves some out. The sample yields approximately 62,000 clones, 92% seen once. This chain uses TRBV6-1 with TRBJ2-3, with 7 bases that match TRBD2. Sequences were derived from CD4+ or CD8+ T cells sorted from blood, sampled in a trial of the OX40 agonist ivuxolimab. The receptor comes from an adult with an advanced solid tumor such as melanoma, head and neck, liver or kidney cancer. CDR3 sequence reads: CASSDWASGVTDTQYF. The CDR3 DNA reads as TGTGCCAGCAGTGATTGGGCTAGCGGAGTCACAGATACGCAGTATTTT.